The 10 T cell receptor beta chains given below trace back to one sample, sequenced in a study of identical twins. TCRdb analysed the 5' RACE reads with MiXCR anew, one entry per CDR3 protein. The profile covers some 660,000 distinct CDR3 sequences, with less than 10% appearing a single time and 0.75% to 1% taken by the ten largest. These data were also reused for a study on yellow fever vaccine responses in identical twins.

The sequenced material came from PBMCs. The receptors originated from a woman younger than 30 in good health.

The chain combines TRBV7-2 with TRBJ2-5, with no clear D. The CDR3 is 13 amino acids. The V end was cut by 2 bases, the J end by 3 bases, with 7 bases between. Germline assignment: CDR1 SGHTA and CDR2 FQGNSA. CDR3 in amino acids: CASSLLMEETQYF. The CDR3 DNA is TGTGCCAGCAGCTTATTGATGGAAGAGACCCAGTACTTC.

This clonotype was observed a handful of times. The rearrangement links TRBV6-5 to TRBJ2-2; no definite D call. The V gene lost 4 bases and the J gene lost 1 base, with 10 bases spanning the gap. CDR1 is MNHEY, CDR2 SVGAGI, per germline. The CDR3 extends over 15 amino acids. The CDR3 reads CASSWNSLNTGELFF. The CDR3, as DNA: TGTGCCAGCAGTTGGAACAGCCTGAACACCGGGGAGCTGTTTTTT.

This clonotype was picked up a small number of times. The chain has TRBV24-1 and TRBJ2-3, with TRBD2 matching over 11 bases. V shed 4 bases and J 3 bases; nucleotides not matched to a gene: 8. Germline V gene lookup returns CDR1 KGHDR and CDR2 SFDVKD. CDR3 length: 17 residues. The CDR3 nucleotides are TGTGCCACCAGTGACCCACTAGCGGGAGTGTGGACAGATACGCAGTATTTT. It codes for CATSDPLAGVWTDTQYF.

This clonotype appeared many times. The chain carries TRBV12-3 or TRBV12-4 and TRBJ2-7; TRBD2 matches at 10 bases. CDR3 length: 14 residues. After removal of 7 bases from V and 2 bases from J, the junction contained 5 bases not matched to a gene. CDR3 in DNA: TGTGCCAGCACCGAGCGGGGGGGGCCCTACGAGCAGTACTTC. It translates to CASTERGGPYEQYF.

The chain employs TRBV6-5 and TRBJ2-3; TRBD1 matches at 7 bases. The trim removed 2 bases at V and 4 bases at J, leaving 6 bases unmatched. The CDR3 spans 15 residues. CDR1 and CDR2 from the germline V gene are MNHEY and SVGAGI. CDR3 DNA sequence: TGTGCCAGCAGTTACCAGGGGGAAATCGCAGATACGCAGTATTTT. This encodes CASSYQGEIADTQYF.

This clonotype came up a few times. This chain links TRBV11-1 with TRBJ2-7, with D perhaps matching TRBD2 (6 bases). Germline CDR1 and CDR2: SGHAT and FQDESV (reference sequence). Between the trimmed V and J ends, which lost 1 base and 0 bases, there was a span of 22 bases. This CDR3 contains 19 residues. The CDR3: CASSLDPKRGLPASYEQYF. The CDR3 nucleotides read TGTGCCAGCAGCTTAGACCCGAAGAGGGGACTCCCTGCCTCCTACGAGCAGTACTTC. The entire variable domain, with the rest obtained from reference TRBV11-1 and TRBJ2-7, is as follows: EAEVAQSPRYKITEKSQAVAFWCDPISGHATLYWYRQILGQGPELLVQFQDESVVDDSQLPKDRFSAERLKGVDSTLKIQPAELGDSAMYLCASSLDPKRGLPASYEQYFGPGTRLTVT.

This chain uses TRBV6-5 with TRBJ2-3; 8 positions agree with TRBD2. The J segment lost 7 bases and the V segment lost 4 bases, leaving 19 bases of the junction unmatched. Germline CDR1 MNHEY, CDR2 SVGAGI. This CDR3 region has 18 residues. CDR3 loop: CASSLGPKTSAFFNTQYF. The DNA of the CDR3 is TGTGCCAGCAGTTTAGGACCGAAGACTAGCGCATTCTTCAATACGCAGTATTTT.

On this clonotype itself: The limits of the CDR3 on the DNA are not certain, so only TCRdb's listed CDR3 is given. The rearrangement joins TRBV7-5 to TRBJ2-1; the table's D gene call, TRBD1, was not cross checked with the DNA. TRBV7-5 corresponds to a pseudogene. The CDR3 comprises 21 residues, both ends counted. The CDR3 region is CISVPEASRDSTESSYNEQFF.

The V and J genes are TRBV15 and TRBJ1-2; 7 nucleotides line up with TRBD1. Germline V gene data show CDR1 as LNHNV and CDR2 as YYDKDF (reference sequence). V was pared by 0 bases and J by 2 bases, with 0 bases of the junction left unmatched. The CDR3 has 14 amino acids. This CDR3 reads CATSREDRNYGYTF. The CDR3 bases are TGTGCCACCAGCAGAGAGGACAGGAACTATGGCTACACCTTC. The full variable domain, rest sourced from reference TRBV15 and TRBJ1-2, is DAMVIQNPRYQVTQFGKPVTLSCSQTLNHNVMYWYQQKSSQAPKLLFHYYDKDFNNEADTPDNFQSRRPNTSFCFLDIRSPGLGDTAMYLCATSREDRNYGYTFGSGTRLTVV.

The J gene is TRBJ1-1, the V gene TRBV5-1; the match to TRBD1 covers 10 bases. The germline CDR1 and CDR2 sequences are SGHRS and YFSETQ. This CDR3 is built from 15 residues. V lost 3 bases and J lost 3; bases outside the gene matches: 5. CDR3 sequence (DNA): TGCGCCAGCAGCTCCGGGGACAGGGGCTACACTGAAGCTTTCTTT. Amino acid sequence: CASSSGDRGYTEAFF.